This entry concerns a single T cell receptor beta chain. Its antigen is not identified. These data originate in a study of shared clonotypes between healthy human individuals. Study results and caveats: For naive CD4 cells, approximately 4.8% of clonotypes were shared across several donors.

Assay: immunoSEQ multiplex PCR; the TCRdb copy retains only in-frame clones and omits some. The data show around 640,000 clones, with roughly 96% seen just once and roughly 0.1% held by the top ten. The naive CD8 population came from CD45RO-negative cells selected for CCR7, without terminally differentiated effector memory CD45RA+ cells. Germline V gives CDR1 GTSNPN, CDR2 SVGIG (reference sequence). V was clipped by 0 bases and J by 7 bases, with 16 bases between them. This CDR3 is 15 amino acids long. This sequence was found in a woman aged 25 to 39 in good health. The sequencing sample was made of naive CD8+ T cells sorted from blood. V usage is TRBV30 and J usage is TRBJ2-1; D is possibly TRBD2 (6 bases). This CDR3 reads CAWSVLGGFGNEQFF. DNA for the CDR3: TGTGCCTGGAGTGTTTTGGGGGGTTTCGGTAATGAGCAGTTCTTC.